This TCR beta chain was retrieved from a study of neurological immune-mediated disorders. The junction had 14 bases not matched to a gene; V was cut back by 7 bases and J by 7 bases. The CDR3 is 16 amino acids. Germline assignment: CDR1 ENHRY and CDR2 SYGVKD. Many counts were recorded for this clonotype. TCRdb reprocessed the 5' RACE reads via MiXCR and lists one record per CDR3 protein. Of over 50,000 distinct CDR3 sequences in the sample, about 3.7% were seen once. This sequence was found in a man aged 35 to 55 with multiple sclerosis. The source material was PBMCs. This chain links TRBV10-3 with TRBJ1-2; 11 bases agree with TRBD1. CDR3 sequence (DNA): TGTGCCATCAACCGAGGGAGGGGACAGGGGGAGTCTGGCTACACCTTC. Amino acid sequence: CAINRGRGQGESGYTF.